This record concerns one T cell receptor (beta chain) sequence. The antigen remains undetermined. This record comes from a study of shared clonotypes between healthy human individuals. General study points: What rarefaction showed was incomplete sorted-subset sequencing despite large depth.

V shed 8 bases, J shed 3 bases, and the junction held 8 bases outside the gene matches. The CDR3 extends over 13 amino acids. Germline V gives CDR1 GTSNPN, CDR2 SVGIG (reference sequence). It was CD45RO-negative cells, positively selected for CCR7, that made up naive CD8 cells, with terminally differentiated effector memory CD45RA+ cells excluded. Healthy adults negative for HIV, lacking recent acute infections or vaccinations, served as donors. Several immunoSEQ plates held equal portions of the genomic DNA taken from each subset. The repertoire was sequenced with immunoSEQ multiplex PCR; TCRdb's copy has only in-frame clones and lacks some. The sample has 2 million to 2.5 million clones, 93% seen once.

The J gene is TRBJ2-7, the V gene TRBV30; TRBD1 agrees at 9 bases. The sample consisted of naive CD8+ T cells from PBMCs. The clonotype originates from a man between 18 and 35 years old in good health. Some clones in this sample may be carry-over from other donors' samples. CDR3 nucleotides: TGTGCCCTGAGGCGGACAGGGGACTACGAGCAGTACTTC. Its translation is CALRRTGDYEQYF.